The 29 T cell receptor beta chains presented below share a single source sample, sequenced in a study of blood T cell repertoires in COVID-19. Profiled with immunoSEQ multiplex PCR; TCRdb holds only in-frame clones, not every one. This sample has around 260,000 clones, with 80% to 90% found just once. The specimen sequenced was peripheral blood. These TCRs come from a woman between 50 and 59 years old with acute or convalescent COVID-19.

The chain carries TRBV13 and TRBJ2-7, with D uncertain. The V end lost 5 bases, the J end lost 3 bases, and 14 bases lay between the germline ends. This CDR3 contains 14 residues. CDR1 is PRHDT, CDR2 FYEKMQ, per germline (reference sequence). In DNA, the CDR3 is TGTGCCAGCAGCAAAAAGTCGACTCACTACGAGCAGTACTTC. Amino acid sequence: CASSKKSTHYEQYF.

The genes are TRBV30 and TRBJ1-5; D is perhaps TRBD1 (5 bases). Trimming cost V 1 base and J 1 base, with 8 bases left between them. The CDR3 covers 14 residues. In germline, CDR1 is GTSNPN, CDR2 SVGIG (reference sequence). In DNA form, the CDR3 reads TGTGCCTGGAGTGCAGGGATGAGCAATCAGCCCCAGCATTTT. Translated, it gives CAWSAGMSNQPQHF.

CDR3 coding DNA: TGTGCCAGCAGCCACACAGGGGGTGGCCAGCCCCAGCATTTT. This encodes CASSHTGGGQPQHF. The chain joins TRBV7-9 to TRBJ1-5; 8 nucleotides agree with TRBD1. CDR1 is SEHNR, CDR2 FQNEAQ, per germline (reference sequence). The CDR3 consists of 14 residues. V dropped 5 bases and J dropped 7; count of bases not matched to a gene: 7.

The V and J genes are TRBV5-1 and TRBJ2-1, with D possibly matching TRBD2 (6 bases). The CDR3 length is 15 residues. Germline-derived CDR1 and CDR2 are SGHRS and YFSETQ. The ends were cut back, 4 bases at V and 4 bases at J, with 15 bases in the middle. CDR3 DNA: TGCGCCAGCAGCCCCGGGACTTCTCTTTACAATGAGCAGTTCTTC. Encoded protein: CASSPGTSLYNEQFF.

The rearrangement uses TRBV29-1 and TRBJ1-2; 10 bases line up with TRBD1. V lost 7 bases and J lost 6; bases outside the gene matches: 8. CDR1 SQVTM and CDR2 ANQGSEA come from the germline V gene. The CDR3 spans 13 residues. The CDR3 DNA is TGCAGCGCAATCGCCGGGACAGGGGATGGCTACACCTTC. Protein: CSAIAGTGDGYTF.

V usage is TRBV7-6 and J usage is TRBJ1-2; D gene unclear. The CDR3 extends over 11 amino acids. V was trimmed by 1 base and J by 11 bases, leaving 8 bases between them. Germline CDR1 SGHVS, CDR2 FNYEAQ. The CDR3 protein is CASSLGHSYTF. DNA of the CDR3: TGTGCCAGCAGCTTAGGGCATTCGTACACCTTC.

This chain joins TRBV11-2 and TRBJ2-2; 7 bases map to TRBD1. The length of the CDR3 is 14 residues. Trimming removed 5 bases from V and 3 bases from J; junction bases left unmatched: 3. Germline V CDR1 and CDR2: SGHAT, FQNNGV. For the CDR3, the DNA is TGTGCCAGCAGCGACAGGGTGGACACCGGGGAGCTGTTTTTT. It is translated as CASSDRVDTGELFF.

This chain connects TRBV9 to TRBJ1-5; 8 bases are shared with TRBD1. CDR3 length: 15 amino acids. V was clipped by 4 bases and J by 2 bases; unmatched bases: 5. Per the germline V gene, CDR1 is SGDLS and CDR2 is YYNGEE. In DNA form, the CDR3 reads TGTGCCAGCAGCTTCAGGGGGCTGGGCAATCAGCCCCAGCATTTT. Protein sequence: CASSFRGLGNQPQHF.

V and J are TRBV28 and TRBJ1-3, with D perhaps TRBD1 (5 bases). V shed 4 bases and J shed 8 bases, with 9 bases lying between them. Germline V CDR1 and CDR2: MDHEN, SYDVKM. CDR3 length equals 12 residues. CDR3 loop: CASSWPGDTIYF. The CDR3 DNA sequence: TGTGCCAGCAGTTGGCCGGGGGACACCATATATTTT.

The genes are TRBV28 and TRBJ1-4; D is possibly TRBD1 (6 bases). The V gene lost 3 bases and the J gene lost 8 bases, with 13 bases spanning the gap. This CDR3 is 14 amino acids long. The germline CDR1 and CDR2 sequences are MDHEN and SYDVKM. The CDR3 region is CASSLEGGYEKLFF. DNA of the CDR3: TGTGCCAGCAGTTTGGAGGGGGGGTACGAAAAACTGTTTTTT.

V is TRBV19 and J is TRBJ1-5; weak D call: TRBD1 (5 bases). Looked up from germline, CDR1 is LNHDA and CDR2 is SQIVND (reference sequence). V gave up 7 bases and J gave up 5 bases, with 18 bases separating them. CDR3 size: 15 residues. As DNA, the CDR3 is TGTGCCAGTATAAGGGCCGGCAGGGCCGATCAGCCCCAGCATTTT. Translation: CASIRAGRADQPQHF.

The V call is TRBV28, the J call TRBJ1-1, with D maybe TRBD1 (6 bases). Germline CDR1 reads MDHEN; CDR2 reads SYDVKM. The CDR3 is made up of 15 amino acids. The V and J ends lost 3 bases and 6 bases respectively, with 17 bases between them. The CDR3 nucleotides are TGTGCCAGCAGTTTCTCCAGGGGCTCGAGGGCTGAAGCTTTCTTT. Its protein is CASSFSRGSRAEAFF. The full variable domain, with the rest looked up from reference TRBV28 and TRBJ1-1, is DVKVTQSSRYLVKRTGEKVFLECVQDMDHENMFWYRQDPGLGLRLIYFSYDVKMKEKGDIPEGYSVSREKKERFSLILESASTNQTSMYLCASSFSRGSRAEAFFGQGTRLTVV.

The chain joins TRBV15 to TRBJ2-7; D is possibly TRBD1 (5 bases). The CDR3 spans 15 residues. Looked up from germline, CDR1 is LNHNV and CDR2 is YYDKDF (reference sequence). V was shortened by 0 bases and J by 5 bases, with 14 bases between the two germline ends. This CDR3 reads CATSRDHGQGNEQYF. CDR3 bases: TGTGCCACCAGCAGAGATCACGGGCAGGGCAACGAGCAGTACTTC.

V is TRBV7-9 and J is TRBJ1-2; TRBD1 aligns across 8 bases. CDR1 and CDR2 (germline): SEHNR, FQNEAQ (reference sequence). The V segment lost 4 bases and the J segment 7 bases; nucleotides outside the gene matches: 17. The length of the CDR3 is 17 residues. The DNA of the CDR3 is TGTGCCAGCAGCTCCCCCCGGGACAGGCCGGGCATGAGTGGCTACACCTTC. Protein product: CASSSPRDRPGMSGYTF.

This chain joins TRBV6-6 and TRBJ1-1, with D unresolved. Germline CDR1 and CDR2: MNHNY and SVGAGI (reference sequence). This CDR3 spans 16 amino acids. Trimming shortened V by 5 bases and J by 3 bases, and 19 bases separated the two germline ends. The CDR3 nucleotides are TGTGCCAGCAGTCGATACGGCCGGCTCGGGGACACTGAAGCTTTCTTT. The encoded protein is CASSRYGRLGDTEAFF.

This clone has a single count. The chain has TRBV29-1 and TRBJ2-3; TRBD2 aligns across 9 bases. The CDR3 sequence is 14 residues long. Per the germline V gene, CDR1 is SQVTM and CDR2 is ANQGSEA. Trimming took 4 bases from V and 2 from J; bases not matched to a gene: 4. The CDR3: CSVVLAGYTDTQYF. DNA for the CDR3: TGCAGCGTTGTTCTAGCGGGGTACACAGATACGCAGTATTTT.

The rearrangement links TRBV27 to TRBJ2-2; 10 nucleotides line up with TRBD1. The CDR3 consists of 17 residues. Losses at the gene ends were 6 bases for V and 6 bases for J; bases not matched to a gene: 13. Germline V gene lookup returns CDR1 MNHEY and CDR2 SMNVEV (reference sequence). CDR3 nucleotides: TGTGCCAGCAGCTTGATCAAGGGACAGGGGCGATCCGGGGAGCTGTTTTTT. Translation: CASSLIKGQGRSGELFF.

The chain couples TRBV7-8 to TRBJ2-3; D possibly corresponds to TRBD2 (5 bases). The V gene lost 4 bases and the J gene lost 0 bases, with 11 bases spanning the gap. Germline V CDR1 and CDR2: SGHVS, FQNEAQ. The CDR3 consists of 15 residues. The CDR3 loop is CASSSSSISTDTQYF. CDR3 nucleotide sequence: TGTGCCAGCAGCTCCTCTAGCATTAGCACAGATACGCAGTATTTT.

The chain uses TRBV5-4 and TRBJ2-3; 8 nucleotides match TRBD2. Germline V gene sequence: CDR1 SGHNT, CDR2 YYREEE (reference sequence). With 4 bases clipped from V and 5 bases from J, the junction kept 12 bases outside the gene matches. This CDR3 spans 16 amino acids. This chain's CDR3 is CASSGDRAGVVDTQYF. The CDR3, as DNA: TGTGCCAGCAGCGGCGACAGAGCGGGAGTGGTAGATACGCAGTATTTT.

This clone was picked up one time. V and J are TRBV19 and TRBJ2-7, with a possible D match to TRBD1 (6 bases). CDR3 length: 12 amino acids. V lost 4 bases and J 5 bases, leaving 9 bases between the germline ends. Germline loops: CDR1 LNHDA, CDR2 SQIVND (reference sequence). CDR3 nucleotides: TGTGCCAGTAGTAAAAGGACAGACGAGCAGTACTTC. The encoded protein is CASSKRTDEQYF.

V gene TRBV5-1 combines with J gene TRBJ1-2, with 9 bases that match TRBD1. The germline CDR1 and CDR2 sequences are SGHRS and YFSETQ. The CDR3 extends over 14 amino acids. J was trimmed by 6 bases and V by 4 bases; bases with no gene match: 7. Written as DNA, the CDR3 is TGCGCCAGCAGCACCGGACAGGGGACGAATGGCTACACCTTC. Its translation is CASSTGQGTNGYTF. Full variable domain (outside the CDR3, taken from reference TRBV5-1 and TRBJ1-2): KAGVTQTPRYLIKTRGQQVTLSCSPISGHRSVSWYQQTPGQGLQFLFEYFSETQRNKGNFPGRFSGRQFSNSRSEMNVSTLELGDSALYLCASSTGQGTNGYTFGSGTRLTVV.

The sample holds a few counts of this clone. The J gene is TRBJ1-4, the V gene TRBV11-2; a possible D gene is TRBD1 (5 bases). The CDR3 is 14 residues long. CDR1 and CDR2 (germline): SGHAT, FQNNGV. Trimming took off 5 bases at V and 8 bases at J, with 15 bases between the two ends. CDR3 in amino acids: CASSRGGDGEKLFF. The CDR3 region has the DNA TGTGCCAGCAGCCGGGGCGGGGATGGCGAAAAACTGTTTTTT.

The rearrangement links TRBV7-6 to TRBJ1-2; maybe TRBD1 (6 bases). Between the trimmed V and J ends, which lost 0 bases and 3 bases, there was a span of 20 bases. The germline CDR1 and CDR2 sequences are SGHVS and FNYEAQ. CDR3 length: 18 residues. The DNA for the CDR3 is TGTGCCAGCAGCTTAGCCCCTCCCCCAAACAGGGATTACTATGGCTACACCTTC. It yields the protein CASSLAPPPNRDYYGYTF.

This clone was observed a single time. The gene calls are TRBV5-8 and TRBJ2-3, with a tentative D call TRBD2 (6 bases). The CDR3 consists of 13 residues. V gave up 0 bases and J gave up 6 bases, with 8 bases separating them. The germline V gene has CDR1 SGHTS and CDR2 YDEGEE. CDR3 nucleotide sequence: TGTGCCAGCAGCTTGGGCCGGGGGGATACGCAGTATTTT. The encoded protein is CASSLGRGDTQYF.

In this sample, this clone turned up once. J is TRBJ2-1 and V is TRBV6-2 or TRBV6-3, with TRBD2 matching 8 bases. Trimming cost V 2 bases and J 9 bases; bases outside gene matches: 3. The CDR3 covers 13 residues. Germline V gene data show CDR1 as MNHEY and CDR2 as SVGEGT. The CDR3 reads CASSYREGGEQFF. CDR3 DNA: TGTGCCAGCAGTTACCGGGAGGGCGGTGAGCAGTTCTTC.

CDR3 in DNA: TGTGCCAGCAGTGAGGGGTTCATCAGGGCTGGAAACACCATATATTTT. It is translated as CASSEGFIRAGNTIYF. J is TRBJ1-3 and V is TRBV25-1; TRBD1 is a possible D gene (5 bases). Trimming pared 3 bases from V and 2 bases from J, leaving 14 bases between. The CDR3 spans 16 residues. In germline, CDR1 is MGHDK, CDR2 SYGVNS.

The chain joins TRBV27 to TRBJ2-3, with D uncertain. The CDR3 is 14 residues long. Germline values: CDR1 MNHEY, CDR2 SMNVEV (reference sequence). V was trimmed by 5 bases and J by 0 bases, leaving 9 bases between them. CDR3: CASSVAVSTDTQYF. The CDR3 coding sequence is TGTGCCAGCAGTGTGGCGGTTAGCACAGATACGCAGTATTTT.

Details on this clone: Other DNA sequences in this sample translate to the same CDR3. The chain has TRBV9 and TRBJ1-3, with D perhaps TRBD1 (5 bases). Germline lookup yields CDR1 SGDLS and CDR2 YYNGEE. The CDR3 contains 16 residues. V gave up 2 bases and J gave up 0 bases, with 12 bases separating them. This chain's CDR3 is CASSVQDSRSGNTIYF. In nucleotides, the CDR3 is TGTGCCAGCAGCGTTCAAGACAGCCGCTCTGGAAACACCATATATTTT.

V and J are TRBV10-3 and TRBJ2-5, with 7 positions matching TRBD1. V was pared by 3 bases and J by 4 bases, with 8 bases of the junction left unmatched. CDR1 is ENHRY and CDR2 is SYGVKD in the germline V gene. CDR3 length: 15 amino acids. This CDR3 reads CAISDNRGSAETQYF. The CDR3 DNA follows: TGTGCCATCAGTGATAACAGGGGATCTGCAGAGACCCAGTACTTC.